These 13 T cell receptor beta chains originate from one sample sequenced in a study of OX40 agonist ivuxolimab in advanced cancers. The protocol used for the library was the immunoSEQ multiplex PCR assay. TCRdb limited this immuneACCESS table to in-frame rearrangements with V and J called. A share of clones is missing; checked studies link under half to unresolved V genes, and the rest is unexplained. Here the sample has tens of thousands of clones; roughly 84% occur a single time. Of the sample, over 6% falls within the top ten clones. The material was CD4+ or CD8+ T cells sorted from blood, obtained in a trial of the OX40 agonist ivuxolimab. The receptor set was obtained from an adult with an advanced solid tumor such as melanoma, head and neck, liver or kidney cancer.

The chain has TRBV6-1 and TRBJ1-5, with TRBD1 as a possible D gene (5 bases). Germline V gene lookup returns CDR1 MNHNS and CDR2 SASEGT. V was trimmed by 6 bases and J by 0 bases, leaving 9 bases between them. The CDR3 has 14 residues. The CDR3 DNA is TGTGCCAGCAGCCTACAGGTTAGCAATCAGCCCCAGCATTTT. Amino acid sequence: CASSLQVSNQPQHF.

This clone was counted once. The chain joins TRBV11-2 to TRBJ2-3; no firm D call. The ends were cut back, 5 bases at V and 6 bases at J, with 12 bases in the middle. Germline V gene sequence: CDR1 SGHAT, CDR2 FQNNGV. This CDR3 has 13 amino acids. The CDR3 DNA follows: TGTGCCAGCAGCCCCAGCGAGAGCGATACGCAGTATTTT. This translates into CASSPSESDTQYF.

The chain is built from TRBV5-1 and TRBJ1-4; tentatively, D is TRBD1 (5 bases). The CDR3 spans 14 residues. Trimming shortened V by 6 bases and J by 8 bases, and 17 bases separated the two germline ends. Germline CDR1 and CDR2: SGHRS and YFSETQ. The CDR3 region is CASNTGDAGEKLFF. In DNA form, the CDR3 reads TGCGCCAGCAACACCGGGGACGCCGGGGAAAAACTGTTTTTT.

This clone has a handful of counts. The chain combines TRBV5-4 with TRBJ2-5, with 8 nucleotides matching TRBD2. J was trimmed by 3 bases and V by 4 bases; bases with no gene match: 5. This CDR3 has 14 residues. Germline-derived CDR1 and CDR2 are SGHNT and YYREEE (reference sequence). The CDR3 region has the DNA TGTGCCAGCAGCGCGTCGGGGGGGAAAGAGACCCAGTACTTC. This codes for CASSASGGKETQYF.

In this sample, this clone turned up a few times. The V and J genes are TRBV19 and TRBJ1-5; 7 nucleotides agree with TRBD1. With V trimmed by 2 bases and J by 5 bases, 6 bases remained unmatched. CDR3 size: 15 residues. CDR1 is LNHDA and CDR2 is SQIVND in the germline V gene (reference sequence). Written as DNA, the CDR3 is TGTGCCAGTAGTATAAACAGGGGCGGTGATCAGCCCCAGCATTTT. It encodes CASSINRGGDQPQHF.

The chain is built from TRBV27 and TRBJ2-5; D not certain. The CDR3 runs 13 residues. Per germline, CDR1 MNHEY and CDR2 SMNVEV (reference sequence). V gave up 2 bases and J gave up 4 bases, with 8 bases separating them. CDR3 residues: CASSLTWGETQYF. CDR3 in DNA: TGTGCCAGCAGTTTAACTTGGGGAGAGACCCAGTACTTC.

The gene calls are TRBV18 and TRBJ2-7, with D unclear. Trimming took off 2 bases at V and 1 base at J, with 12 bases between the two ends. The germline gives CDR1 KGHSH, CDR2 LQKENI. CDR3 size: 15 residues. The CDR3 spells CASSPSIDGSYEQYF. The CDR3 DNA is TGTGCCAGCTCACCATCAATAGACGGTTCCTACGAGCAGTACTTC.

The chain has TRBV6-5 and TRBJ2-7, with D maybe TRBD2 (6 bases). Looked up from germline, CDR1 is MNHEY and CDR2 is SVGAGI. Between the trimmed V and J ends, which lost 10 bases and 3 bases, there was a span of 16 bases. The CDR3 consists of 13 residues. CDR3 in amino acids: CATQDSGNYEQYF. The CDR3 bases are TGTGCCACCCAGGATAGCGGAAACTACGAGCAGTACTTC.

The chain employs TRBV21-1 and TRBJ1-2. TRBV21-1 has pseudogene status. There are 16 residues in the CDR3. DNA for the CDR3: TGTGCCAGCAGCAAAGGCGGCGGCAGCCTCGGGTATGGCTACACCTTC. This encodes CASSKGGGSLGYGYTF.

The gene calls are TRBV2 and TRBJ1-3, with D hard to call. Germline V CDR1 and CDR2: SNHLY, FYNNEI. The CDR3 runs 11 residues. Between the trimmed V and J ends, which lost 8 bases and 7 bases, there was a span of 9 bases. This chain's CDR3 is CASSIENTIYF. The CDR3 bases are TGTGCCAGCTCGATCGAGAACACCATATATTTT.

The CDR3 here is CASSLATGVVTEAFF. CDR3 nucleotides: TGTGCCAGCAGCTTGGCCACAGGGGTAGTCACTGAAGCTTTCTTT. This chain uses TRBV7-3 with TRBJ1-1, with 7 bases identical to TRBD1. The germline V gene has CDR1 SGHTA and CDR2 FQGTGA. V gave up 3 bases and J gave up 4 bases; unmatched junction bases: 8. The CDR3 extends over 15 amino acids.

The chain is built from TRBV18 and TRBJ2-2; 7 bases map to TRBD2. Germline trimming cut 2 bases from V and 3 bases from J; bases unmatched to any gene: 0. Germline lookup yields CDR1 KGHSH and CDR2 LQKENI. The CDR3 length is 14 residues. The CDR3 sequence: CASSPAGDTGELFF. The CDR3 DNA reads TGTGCCAGCTCACCAGCGGGGGACACCGGGGAGCTGTTTTTT.

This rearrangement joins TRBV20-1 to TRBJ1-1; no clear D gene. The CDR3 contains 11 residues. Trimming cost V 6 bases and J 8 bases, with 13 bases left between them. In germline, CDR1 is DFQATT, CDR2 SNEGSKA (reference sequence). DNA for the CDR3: TGCAGTGCACTGGACTCGTTCGAAGCTTTCTTT. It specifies CSALDSFEAFF.